This paragraph reports one T cell receptor beta chain. The CDR3 extends over 13 amino acids. Germline CDR1 reads SGHRS; CDR2 reads YFSETQ. Trimming cost V 2 bases and J 6 bases, with 9 bases left between them. These data come from a study of blood T cell repertoires in COVID-19. Study context: COVID-19 samples from acute and convalescent phases originated in the United States, Italy and Spain. The cDNA or gDNA used as material had been derived from T cells, B-cell-depleted T cells, or PBMCs.

As handled by the study authors: The assay estimated nucleated cells by amplifying reference gene primers. Here immunoSEQ multiplex PCR was the method, and the copy in TCRdb shows in-frame clones only, minus some. D and trimming come from the DNA, and the V and J calls and clone size come from that table. The repertoire holds about 58,000 clones, approximately 87% seen once, with roughly 4.7% in the top ten. V gene TRBV5-1 combines with J gene TRBJ2-1, with D possibly TRBD1 on 5 matching bases. Material for sequencing was peripheral blood. This TCR came from a man aged 40-49 years with active COVID-19. The CDR3 reads CASSLQDRNEQFF. CDR3 sequence (DNA): TGCGCCAGCAGCTTACAGGACCGCAATGAGCAGTTCTTC.